This entry describes one TCR beta chain. The sample belongs to a study of cytomegalovirus exposure and HLA in healthy donors. In the PCR, 60 Vbeta and 13 Jbeta primers were used. Produced via immunoSEQ multiplex PCR; TCRdb's table is partial and in-frame only. The repertoire holds approximately 140,000 clones, with 75% to 85% as singletons. The CDR3 loop spans 14 amino acids. The germline V gene has CDR1 LGHNT and CDR2 FRNRAP. V was trimmed by 10 bases and J by 10 bases, leaving 25 bases between them. The V gene is TRBV12-5, the J gene TRBJ1-2, with TRBD1 as a possible D gene (6 bases). The TCR originated in a human donor in good health. Sequenced sample: PBMCs. CDR3 loop: CATRTGTFWPLYTF. The CDR3 DNA reads as TGTGCTACCAGAACCGGGACATTTTGGCCTCTCTACACCTTC.